A selection of T cell receptor beta chains follows, all from one sample in a study of shared clonotypes between healthy human individuals. Sequenced by immunoSEQ multiplex PCR; TCRdb stores in-frame clones only, minus some. The sample holds over 2 million clones, just under 95% seen once. Sequenced input: naive CD8+ T cells sorted from blood. The receptor source for this set is a man younger than 35 in good health. The CDR3 runs from the conserved cysteine through the conserved F or W. D genes are given only for firm matches. Size values are once, few and many counts, or a class for expanded clones, and some rows have none.

D gene	clone size	J gene	CDR3 length	V gene	CDR3 DNA	CDR3 protein
TRBD1	-	TRBJ2-2	15	TRBV30	TGTGCCTGGAGCGGGGTCAGGGGGCAGGTCGGGGAGCTGTTTTTT	CAWSGVRGQVGELFF
-	-	TRBJ2-6	16	TRBV7-6	TGTGCCAGCAGGCCGATAGTAGGGGCTGGGGCCAACGTCCTGACTTTC	CASRPIVGAGANVLTF
TRBD1	few	TRBJ2-6	18	TRBV5-5	TGTGCCAGCAGCTTGGGGGACAGGGGCGTCTCTGGGGCCAACGTCCTGACTTTC	CASSLGDRGVSGANVLTF
-	-	TRBJ1-6	14	TRBV6-6	TGTGCCAGCAGTTACCGAAGCCAGAATTCACCCCTCCACTTT	CASSYRSQNSPLHF
TRBD1	once	TRBJ2-1	13	TRBV25-1	TGTGCCAGCAGCTGGACAGGGGTCGCCGAGCAGTTCTTC	CASSWTGVAEQFF
-	-	TRBJ2-7	13	TRBV6-5	TGTGCCAGCAGTCCCCCGCTACAGTACGAGCAGTACTTC	CASSPPLQYEQYF
-	-	TRBJ2-3	16	TRBV6-5	TGTGCCAGCAGTTACTCTTCCGGGGGGCCCCTAGATACGCAGTATTTT	CASSYSSGGPLDTQYF
TRBD1	-	TRBJ2-1	14	TRBV6-1	TGTGCCAGCAGTGACGGGACAGTTTACAATGAGCAGTTCTTC	CASSDGTVYNEQFF
-	-	TRBJ2-7	11	TRBV5-4	TGTGCCAGCAGGGACGGCTACGAGCAGTACTTC	CASRDGYEQYF
-	-	TRBJ1-1	11	TRBV30	TGTGCCTGGGGGAAGGACACTGAAGCTTTCTTT	CAWGKDTEAFF
-	-	TRBJ1-1	14	TRBV19	TGTGCCAGTAGTACGTTAAGGGTAACCACTGAAGCTTTCTTT	CASSTLRVTTEAFF
TRBD2	-	TRBJ2-7	19	TRBV15	TGTGCCACCAGCGGAGAGATCGGGACTAGCGGCGGTTACTCCTACGAGCAGTACTTC	CATSGEIGTSGGYSYEQYF
TRBD2	-	TRBJ2-7	13	TRBV6-1	TGTGCCAGCAGGTGGGAGGGAAGTTACGAGCAGTACTTC	CASRWEGSYEQYF
-	-	TRBJ1-5	14	TRBV7-8	TGTGCCAGCAGCTTCAGGGGCGGCGGTCAGCCCCAGCATTTT	CASSFRGGGQPQHF
TRBD1	-	TRBJ2-7	13	TRBV5-1	TGCGCCAGCAGCTTAGGGACAGGGGAGGAGCAGTACTTC	CASSLGTGEEQYF
-	-	TRBJ2-1	15	TRBV5-6	TGTGCCAGCAGCCCTGGGGGTAGCTCCTACAATGAGCAGTTCTTC	CASSPGGSSYNEQFF
-	-	TRBJ2-7	14	TRBV9	TGTGCCAGCAGCGTAGACGGGAGAACCTACGAGCAGTACTTC	CASSVDGRTYEQYF
-	few	TRBJ2-1	13	TRBV7-2	TGTGCCAGCAGTTCTCCCGTGGGTAATGAGCAGTTCTTC	CASSSPVGNEQFF
-	-	TRBJ1-1	14	TRBV30	TGTGCCTGGAGGGTCGTTGGGGGGGGCACTGAAGCTTTCTTT	CAWRVVGGGTEAFF
TRBD1	-	TRBJ2-7	13	TRBV5-1	TGCGCCAGCAGCGGTACAGGGGACTACGAGCAGTACTTC	CASSGTGDYEQYF